The clone carrying this T cell receptor (beta chain) appeared many times. These data originate in a study of regulatory T cells in long-lasting Graves disease. Time point noted: newly diagnosed GD, antithyroid drugs for less than 3 months. Generation of the TCR library employed RNA extracted from PBMCs. All patients originated from an endocrinology department located in Xi'an, China. Construction of the TCR beta libraries employed iRepertoire HTBI primers in conjunction with Arm-PCR of CDR3 regions. TCRdb reanalysed the multiplex PCR reads using MiXCR and keeps one entry per CDR3 protein. The table has roughly 500,000 distinct CDR3 sequences, 12% seen once. The germline V and J ends were trimmed by 10 bases and 3 bases, with 19 bases remaining between them. Germline CDR1 SNHLY, CDR2 FYNNEI. This CDR3 has 14 residues. Separately, the same data were catalogued under a study of T cells in Graves' hyperthyroidism and ophthalmopathy. That source reports: Hyperthyroidism of Graves' type that showed no ophthalmopathy progression within 18 months was stable. With the HTBI primer set, the TCR CDR3 went through a first round of RT-PCR. Progression to ophthalmopathy was predicted a median of approximately 6.4 months early.

The rearrangement links TRBV2 to TRBJ2-7, with D perhaps matching TRBD2 (5 bases). The receptor's source is a woman younger than 45 with Graves disease. The specimen comprised peripheral blood mononuclear cells (PBMCs), sampled at new diagnosis, from a patient treated with antithyroid drugs. The CDR3 here is CATGWADSVYEQYF. CDR3 nucleotide sequence: TGTGCCACGGGTTGGGCGGACTCGGTCTACGAGCAGTACTTC.